This TCR beta chain was captured in a study of T cell repertoires in cytomegalovirus infection. Background on the study: Public TCR beta signatures indicated both CMV infection and matching HLA type.

One entry per CDR3 protein, called by TCRdb with MiXCR from the reads. The data contain about 140,000 distinct CDR3 sequences, about 6.3% of them singletons. This clonotype was recorded many times. Its cognate antigen is unknown. General observations from the study: The ex vivo response was dominated by HLA-C-restricted CMV-specific TCR beta clonotypes.

Germline assignment: CDR1 SGHTA and CDR2 FQGNSA. CDR3 size: 14 residues. Trimming stripped 4 bases from V and 3 bases from J, with 12 bases between. J is TRBJ1-1 and V is TRBV7-2, with D maybe TRBD1 (6 bases). This TCR came from a human donor in good health (CMV status not recorded). Some clones in this sample may be carry-over from other donors' samples. The sequenced sample was PBMCs. The DNA for the CDR3 is TGTGCCAGCAGCTGGAAGGCAGGGGACACTGAAGCTTTCTTT. Protein sequence: CASSWKAGDTEAFF.